This entry lists 30 T cell receptor beta chains sequenced from one sample in a study of blood T cell repertoires in COVID-19. Profiled with immunoSEQ multiplex PCR; TCRdb holds only in-frame clones, not every one. The data contain 200,000 to 250,000 clones, about 92% of them singletons. Sequenced: peripheral blood. Receptor source: a man younger than 45 with acute or convalescent COVID-19.

This clone came up a few times. In DNA, the CDR3 is TGTGCCAGCAGCCCAACAGGGGGGACTGAAGCTTTCTTT. Residues: CASSPTGGTEAFF. The chain couples TRBV7-3 to TRBJ1-1; TRBD1 matches at 8 bases. This CDR3 is built from 13 residues. V gave up 5 bases and J gave up 5 bases; unmatched junction bases: 4. CDR1 is SGHTA and CDR2 is FQGTGA in the germline V gene.

V usage is TRBV11-3 and J usage is TRBJ2-7, with D maybe TRBD2 (5 bases). Germline V lookup: CDR1 SGHNT, CDR2 YENEEA. The CDR3 loop spans 15 amino acids. Between the trimmed V and J ends, which lost 2 bases and 3 bases, there was a span of 14 bases. In DNA, the CDR3 is TGTGCCAGCAGCTTAAGGAGGCGGTCAAACTACGAGCAGTACTTC. Its translation: CASSLRRRSNYEQYF.

This chain joins TRBV30 and TRBJ1-1; D gene ambiguous. V was cut by 0 bases and J by 5 bases, with 4 bases left in between. CDR1 is GTSNPN, CDR2 SVGIG, per germline (reference sequence). The CDR3 spans 11 residues. In DNA form, the CDR3 reads TGTGCCTGGAGTGTAGAGACTGAAGCTTTCTTT. Protein product: CAWSVETEAFF.

The rearrangement joins TRBV7-8 to TRBJ2-1; TRBD1 aligns across 8 bases. The CDR3 consists of 20 residues. Germline V lookup: CDR1 SGHVS, CDR2 FQNEAQ. Unmatched junction bases numbered 23, after V lost 5 bases and J lost 5 bases. CDR3 coding DNA: TGTGCCAGCAGCCCCAGGACAGGGCTTCTTGCCCGTCCTCGGGACAATGAGCAGTTCTTC. Encoded protein: CASSPRTGLLARPRDNEQFF.

DNA of the CDR3: TGCGCCAGCAGCCGGACAGGGGATAGAGAGACCCAGTACTTC. It encodes CASSRTGDRETQYF. V usage is TRBV5-1 and J usage is TRBJ2-5, with 9 nucleotides matching TRBD1. CDR3 length: 14 residues. Germline V gene lookup returns CDR1 SGHRS and CDR2 YFSETQ. Trimming at V came to 4 bases and at J to 4 bases, leaving 5 bases not matched to a gene.

On this clone itself: One end of the junction is discordant with germline, which a read error may explain. The chain joins TRBV18 to TRBJ1-1; 7 bases fit TRBD1. CDR1 is KGHSH, CDR2 LQKENI, per germline. The CDR3 has 13 residues. The CDR3 region has the DNA TGTGCCAGCTCCCCGGACAGGAACGCTGAAGCTTTCTTT. It encodes CASSPDRNAEAFF.

This clone was detected once. The chain couples TRBV5-4 to TRBJ2-3; D remains ambiguous. The CDR3 spans 15 residues. Germline CDR1 is SGHNT and CDR2 is YYREEE (reference sequence). Trimming took 4 bases from V and 1 from J, leaving 13 bases between them. The CDR3 spells CASSPPGSRTDTQYF. The CDR3 DNA is TGTGCCAGCAGCCCCCCGGGTTCTCGCACAGATACGCAGTATTTT.

The chain combines TRBV5-1 with TRBJ2-1, with 10 bases that match TRBD2. Germline CDR1 reads SGHRS; CDR2 reads YFSETQ. The CDR3 covers 16 residues. After removal of 5 bases from V and 0 bases from J, the junction contained 5 bases not matched to a gene. CDR3 loop: CASRFSGGSSYNEQFF. In DNA form, the CDR3 reads TGCGCCAGCAGATTTAGCGGGGGGTCCTCCTACAATGAGCAGTTCTTC.

V usage is TRBV19 and J usage is TRBJ1-5; 10 nucleotides align to TRBD1. The CDR3 is 15 residues long. Germline lookup yields CDR1 LNHDA and CDR2 SQIVND (reference sequence). V dropped 5 bases and J dropped 6; count of bases not matched to a gene: 7. The CDR3 loop reads CASSPRDRGFQPQHF. CDR3 DNA sequence: TGTGCCAGTAGTCCTCGGGACAGGGGCTTTCAGCCCCAGCATTTT.

The chain recombines TRBV5-6 with TRBJ2-2; no clear D. This CDR3 comprises 13 residues. V lost 3 bases and J lost 1, with 4 bases in between. Germline V gene data show CDR1 as SGHDT and CDR2 as YYEEEE. The CDR3 loop reads CASSYGNTGELFF. The CDR3 DNA follows: TGTGCCAGCAGCTACGGGAACACCGGGGAGCTGTTTTTT.

CDR3 DNA: TGTGCCAGCAGCCGGACTAGCGGGAGGTTCCAAGAGACCCAGTACTTC. Translated, it gives CASSRTSGRFQETQYF. The chain carries TRBV3-1 (or the pseudogene TRBV3-2) and TRBJ2-5, with 14 nucleotides matching TRBD2. Trimming cost V 4 bases and J 1 base; bases outside gene matches: 2. Per the germline V gene, CDR1 is LGHDT and CDR2 is YNNKEL (reference sequence). The CDR3 extends over 16 amino acids.

The chain couples TRBV7-9 to TRBJ1-5, with D perhaps TRBD1 (6 bases). Germline V gives CDR1 SEHNR, CDR2 FQNEAQ (reference sequence). CDR3 length equals 16 residues. Trimming shortened V by 2 bases and J by 4 bases, and 15 bases separated the two germline ends. CDR3 region: CASSLSPGRGNQPQHF. For the CDR3, the DNA is TGTGCCAGCAGCTTATCTCCAGGAAGGGGGAATCAGCCCCAGCATTTT. Supplemented by reference TRBV7-9 and TRBJ1-5, the full variable domain reads DTGVSQNPRHKITKRGQNVTFRCDPISEHNRLYWYRQTLGQGPEFLTYFQNEAQLEKSRLLSDRFSAERPKGSFSTLEIQRTEQGDSAMYLCASSLSPGRGNQPQHFGDGTRLSIL.

The V call is TRBV2, the J call TRBJ1-5; the D is unclear. Germline V gene sequence: CDR1 SNHLY, CDR2 FYNNEI. The V gene lost 0 bases and the J gene lost 5 bases, with 8 bases spanning the gap. This CDR3 comprises 14 residues. In DNA, the CDR3 is TGTGCCAGCAGTGAAGCGTTGCGAGATCAGCCCCAGCATTTT. Its protein is CASSEALRDQPQHF.

The chain has TRBV19 and TRBJ1-2, with D maybe TRBD1 (5 bases). Per germline, CDR1 LNHDA and CDR2 SQIVND (reference sequence). This CDR3 region has 13 residues. V was shortened by 7 bases and J by 1 base, with 10 bases between the two germline ends. The CDR3 coding sequence is TGTGCCAGTAATGGAGGGGATAACTATGGCTACACCTTC. Amino acid sequence: CASNGGDNYGYTF.

The chain is built from TRBV18 and TRBJ2-3; the match to TRBD1 covers 8 bases. The CDR3 runs 17 residues. V lost 3 bases, J lost 1 base, and 9 bases stayed unmatched. Germline V gene lookup returns CDR1 KGHSH and CDR2 LQKENI. The CDR3 loop reads CASSPPGGRRGTDTQYF. The DNA of the CDR3 is TGTGCCAGCTCACCCCCAGGGGGCCGGCGGGGCACAGATACGCAGTATTTT.

V gene TRBV11-3 combines with J gene TRBJ2-7; TRBD2 aligns across 13 bases. Germline V gives CDR1 SGHNT, CDR2 YENEEA. V was clipped by 4 bases and J by 6 bases; unmatched bases: 3. This CDR3 is 14 amino acids long. CDR3 sequence (DNA): TGTGCCAGCAGCTGGACTAGCGGGAGAGGCGAGCAGTACTTC. Protein sequence: CASSWTSGRGEQYF.

V and J are TRBV21-1 and TRBJ1-2; the table's D call, TRBD1, was not checked against the DNA. TRBV21-1 corresponds to a pseudogene. The CDR3 length is 16 residues. The chain's CDR3 is CASSKEGTGVNYGYTF. The CDR3 coding sequence is TGTGCCAGCAGCAAAGAAGGGACAGGGGTTAACTATGGCTACACCTTC.

In its sample, this clone was seen a few times. This chain connects TRBV30 to TRBJ1-6; 10 bases fit TRBD1. V dropped 2 bases and J dropped 10; count of bases not matched to a gene: 8. Germline V gene lookup returns CDR1 GTSNPN and CDR2 SVGIG (reference sequence). CDR3 length: 15 amino acids. CDR3 sequence (DNA): TGTGCCTGGAGTATCCGGGACAGGGGTACCTCACCCCTCCACTTT. It translates to CAWSIRDRGTSPLHF.

J is TRBJ1-1 and V is TRBV30; the D gene is possibly TRBD1 (6 bases). Germline V gives CDR1 GTSNPN, CDR2 SVGIG (reference sequence). The CDR3 spans 13 residues. Trimming shortened V by 0 bases and J by 5 bases, and 10 bases separated the two germline ends. In DNA, the CDR3 is TGTGCCTGGAGTGTGGAGGGGGGGACTGAAGCTTTCTTT. It codes for CAWSVEGGTEAFF. Full variable domain (outside the CDR3, taken from reference TRBV30 and TRBJ1-1): SQTIHQWPATLVQPVGSPLSLECTVEGTSNPNLYWYRQAAGRGLQLLFYSVGIGQISSEVPQNLSASRPQDRQFILSSKKLLLSDSGFYLCAWSVEGGTEAFFGQGTRLTVV.

The gene calls are TRBV9 and TRBJ2-1; TRBD2 agrees at 8 bases. Trimming took 3 bases from V and 9 from J; bases not matched to a gene: 8. The germline CDR1 and CDR2 sequences are SGDLS and YYNGEE. This CDR3 spans 14 amino acids. CDR3 coding DNA: TGTGCCAGCAGCGCAACCGGGACTAGGGTTGAGCAGTTCTTC. This sequence encodes CASSATGTRVEQFF.

This clone has just one count. This chain joins TRBV6-5 and TRBJ2-7, with TRBD1 as a possible D gene (6 bases). CDR1 is MNHEY, CDR2 SVGAGI, per germline. Trimming stripped 8 bases from V and 2 bases from J, with 10 bases between. The CDR3 loop spans 12 amino acids. The CDR3 nucleotides read TGTGCCAGCCAGGGGTGGACCTACGAGCAGTACTTC. It yields the protein CASQGWTYEQYF.

V gene TRBV2 combines with J gene TRBJ2-7, with D perhaps matching TRBD1 (6 bases). The CDR3 contains 13 residues. The germline CDR1 and CDR2 sequences are SNHLY and FYNNEI. V lost 4 bases, J lost 0 bases, and 7 bases lay in between. The CDR3 is CASSVDSSYEQYF. The DNA of the CDR3 is TGTGCCAGCAGTGTGGACAGCTCCTACGAGCAGTACTTC.

This rearrangement joins TRBV28 to TRBJ2-6; D remains unclear. The CDR3 is made up of 16 amino acids. V was trimmed by 7 bases and J by 0 bases, leaving 13 bases between them. CDR1 is MDHEN and CDR2 is SYDVKM in the germline V gene. In DNA form, the CDR3 reads TGTGCCAGCACCCCTACGGAGTCCTCTGGGGCCAACGTCCTGACTTTC. Its translation: CASTPTESSGANVLTF.

The gene calls are TRBV2 and TRBJ1-2; D perhaps matches TRBD1 (5 bases). The ends were cut back, 7 bases at V and 6 bases at J, with 15 bases in the middle. The CDR3 is 13 residues long. CDR1 SNHLY and CDR2 FYNNEI come from the germline V gene. This CDR3 is CASIAGPWDGYTF. The CDR3, as DNA: TGTGCCAGCATAGCAGGGCCCTGGGATGGCTACACCTTC.

The genes are TRBV5-1 and TRBJ2-2; a possible D gene is TRBD2 (5 bases). CDR1 and CDR2 (germline): SGHRS, YFSETQ. The CDR3 loop spans 15 amino acids. Trimming pared 2 bases from V and 8 bases from J, leaving 16 bases between. The CDR3 is CASSFLGMGRGELFF. CDR3 DNA: TGCGCCAGCAGCTTTCTCGGGATGGGCAGGGGGGAGCTGTTTTTT.

This sequence joins TRBV18 and TRBJ1-1; weak D call: TRBD1 (5 bases). CDR3 length: 13 amino acids. The germline V and J ends were trimmed by 4 bases and 4 bases, with 10 bases remaining between them. The germline V gene encodes CDR1 KGHSH and CDR2 LQKENI. CDR3 coding DNA: TGTGCCAGCTCACGGGGGGAGGGCACTGAAGCTTTCTTT. It translates to CASSRGEGTEAFF.

This chain links TRBV6-5 with TRBJ2-6, with no clear D. The V gene lost 5 bases and the J gene lost 0 bases, with 8 bases spanning the gap. The germline V gene has CDR1 MNHEY and CDR2 SVGAGI. The CDR3 loop spans 15 amino acids. CDR3 nucleotide sequence: TGTGCCAGCAGTCCCATCTACTCTGGGGCCAACGTCCTGACTTTC. It codes for CASSPIYSGANVLTF.

This sequence joins TRBV2 and TRBJ2-5; 11 bases map to TRBD2. This CDR3 is 15 amino acids long. The V segment lost 6 bases and the J segment 7 bases; nucleotides outside the gene matches: 10. The germline CDR1 and CDR2 sequences are SNHLY and FYNNEI. The DNA of the CDR3 is TGTGCCAGCAGGGAACTAGCGGGAGATGTCGGGACCCAGTACTTC. This translates into CASRELAGDVGTQYF. The full variable domain, with the rest looked up from reference TRBV2 and TRBJ2-5, is EPEVTQTPSHQVTQMGQEVILRCVPISNHLYFYWYRQILGQKVEFLVSFYNNEISEKSEIFDDQFSVERPDGSNFTLKIRSTKLEDSAMYFCASRELAGDVGTQYFGPGTRLLVL.

Note on this clone: The same CDR3 is also encoded by other DNA sequences in this sample. This chain joins TRBV5-1 and TRBJ2-2; the match to TRBD1 covers 10 bases. CDR3 length: 14 amino acids. The V segment lost 3 bases and the J segment 5 bases; nucleotides outside the gene matches: 1. Germline CDR1 SGHRS, CDR2 YFSETQ. In DNA form, the CDR3 reads TGCGCCAGCAGCTGGGGACAGGGGACCGGGGAGCTGTTTTTT. Protein sequence: CASSWGQGTGELFF.

The chain uses TRBV7-6 and TRBJ2-7; D is ambiguous. The ends were cut back, 4 bases at V and 3 bases at J, with 13 bases in the middle. The germline V gene has CDR1 SGHVS and CDR2 FNYEAQ. This CDR3 comprises 14 residues. This CDR3 is CASSSDNPIYEQYF. The CDR3 DNA sequence: TGTGCCAGCAGCTCCGACAATCCCATCTACGAGCAGTACTTC.